This TCR beta chain is drawn from a study of blood T cell repertoires in COVID-19. In the study overall: COVID-19 samples from acute and convalescent phases originated in the United States, Italy and Spain. Sample material is recorded as cDNA or gDNA derived from T cells, B-cell-depleted T cells, or PBMCs.

Some clones are missing from TCRdb's copy, which holds only in-frame ones; the method was immunoSEQ multiplex PCR. Counted here are 150,000 to 200,000 clones, around 87% occurring once; the ten biggest clones make up 0.88%. This receptor was obtained from a woman aged 18-35 years who had recovered from COVID-19. The source material was peripheral blood.

The CDR3 coding sequence is TGTGCCAGCGGGACTAGCGTGGTGAATGAGCAGTTCTTC. Amino acids: CASGTSVVNEQFF. The rearrangement links TRBV7-9 to TRBJ2-1; 10 bases agree with TRBD2. V dropped 8 bases and J dropped 7; count of bases not matched to a gene: 5. Germline loops: CDR1 SEHNR, CDR2 FQNEAQ (reference sequence). CDR3 length: 13 amino acids.